Presented here are 3 T cell receptor beta chains from one specimen sequenced in a study of OX40 agonist ivuxolimab in advanced cancers. Clones were sequenced by immunoSEQ multiplex PCR, and TCRdb holds only the in-frame ones, with some missing. The sample shows over 55,000 clones, around 80% of them seen only once. This specimen consisted of CD4+ or CD8+ T cells sorted from blood, obtained in a trial of the OX40 agonist ivuxolimab. The receptors were gathered from an adult with an advanced solid tumor such as melanoma, head and neck, liver or kidney cancer.

This clone was recorded only once. The chain carries TRBV21-1 and TRBJ1-2. TRBV21-1 is labeled a pseudogene. The CDR3 has 14 residues. CDR3 sequence (DNA): TGTGCCAGCAGCAAAGTTGGGGTAGCTGGTGGCTACACCTTC. Its translation is CASSKVGVAGGYTF.

V and J are TRBV11-1 and TRBJ2-7, with D perhaps matching TRBD2 (5 bases). V was clipped by 4 bases and J by 3 bases, with 16 bases between them. CDR1 SGHAT and CDR2 FQDESV come from the germline V gene (reference sequence). The CDR3 runs to 15 residues. Here the CDR3 reads CASSSGPSGNYEQYF. The CDR3 DNA is TGTGCCAGCAGCTCCGGGCCGTCGGGGAACTACGAGCAGTACTTC.

This chain joins TRBV28 and TRBJ2-2; no clear D gene. Trimming cost V 3 bases and J 15 bases, with 14 bases left between them. CDR1 is MDHEN and CDR2 is SYDVKM in the germline V gene. The CDR3 spans 12 residues. CDR3 loop: CASSLQPRPLFF. In nucleotides, the CDR3 is TGTGCCAGCAGTTTGCAGCCCCGGCCGTTGTTTTTT.